This T cell receptor (beta chain) was captured in a study of control samples from healthy donors and cancer patients. This CDR3 is built from 12 residues. V was pared by 7 bases and J by 5 bases, with 14 bases between. CDR1 and CDR2 (germline): SQVTM, ANQGSEA. The table came from immunoSEQ multiplex PCR; TCRdb's copy has only in-frame clones and leaves some out. This sample has 100,000 or so clones, with about 90% found just once. The TCR was taken from a woman under 30 in good health. The sample consisted of blood. The chain is built from TRBV29-1 and TRBJ1-1; D possibly corresponds to TRBD1 (5 bases). As DNA, the CDR3 is TGCAGCGCGTGGGGGGTAGGGACTGAAGCTTTCTTT. It yields the protein CSAWGVGTEAFF.